Presented here are 23 T cell receptor beta chains from one specimen sequenced in a study of blood T cell repertoires in COVID-19. Method: immunoSEQ multiplex PCR; TCRdb's copy keeps in-frame clones and lacks some. The table records about 150,000 clones, 84% of them present only once. The sample taken for sequencing was peripheral blood. The receptors here all came from a human donor in a cohort sampled during active COVID-19.

V and J are TRBV19 and TRBJ2-3; D uncertain. CDR1 LNHDA and CDR2 SQIVND come from the germline V gene (reference sequence). V lost 3 bases and J 6 bases, leaving 4 bases between the germline ends. The CDR3 runs 11 residues. CDR3 region: CASSIVDTQYF. The CDR3 DNA reads TGTGCCAGTAGTATCGTGGATACGCAGTATTTT.

V and J are TRBV19 and TRBJ1-4; D is possibly TRBD1 (5 bases). CDR1 and CDR2 from the germline V gene are LNHDA and SQIVND (reference sequence). There are 15 residues in the CDR3. V shed 7 bases and J shed 5 bases, with 17 bases lying between them. This CDR3 reads CASKGPGFPNEKLFF. The CDR3 bases are TGTGCCAGTAAGGGGCCGGGCTTCCCGAATGAAAAACTGTTTTTT.

In nucleotides, the CDR3 is TGTGCCAGCAGCTTGCAGGGAACGACTGAAGCTTTCTTT. Amino acid sequence: CASSLQGTTEAFF. This chain connects TRBV11-3 to TRBJ1-1; D might be TRBD1 (5 bases). The V gene's germline CDR1 is SGHNT and CDR2 YENEEA. This CDR3 spans 13 amino acids. V gave up 3 bases and J gave up 5 bases, with 10 bases separating them.

The chain is built from TRBV3-1 (or the pseudogene TRBV3-2) and TRBJ1-6, with 7 nucleotides matching TRBD1. The junction had 8 bases not matched to a gene; V was cut back by 1 base and J by 5 bases. The CDR3 has 17 residues. From germline, CDR1 is LGHDT and CDR2 YNNKEL (reference sequence). The CDR3 region is CASSQVPQTGNNSPLHF. The CDR3 DNA sequence: TGTGCCAGCAGCCAAGTCCCCCAGACAGGGAATAATTCACCCCTCCACTTT.

The chain employs TRBV7-2 and TRBJ2-1; D ambiguous. Germline CDR1 is SGHTA and CDR2 is FQGNSA. The CDR3 has 13 residues. Trimming took 5 bases from V and 8 from J, leaving 13 bases between them. CDR3 bases: TGTGCCAGCAGCGCCACTTACTTGGATGAGCAGTTCTTC. This codes for CASSATYLDEQFF.

This clone was recorded a few times. This rearrangement joins TRBV4-3 to TRBJ1-1; the D gene is possibly TRBD1 (5 bases). Trimming pared 4 bases from V and 5 bases from J, leaving 11 bases between. In germline, CDR1 is LGHNA, CDR2 YSLEER. This CDR3 is 13 amino acids long. CDR3 region: CASSRLKGTEAFF. The CDR3 DNA reads as TGCGCCAGCAGCCGGTTGAAGGGGACTGAAGCTTTCTTT.

The chain has TRBV6-6 and TRBJ2-6; 8 bases are a match to TRBD2. This CDR3 has 15 amino acids. V lost 4 bases and J lost 1; bases outside the gene matches: 0. Germline CDR1 is MNHNY and CDR2 is SVGAGI (reference sequence). This chain's CDR3 is CASSSGGSGANVLTF. As DNA, the CDR3 is TGTGCCAGCAGTTCGGGAGGGTCTGGGGCCAACGTCCTGACTTTC.

In DNA, the CDR3 is TGTGCCACCAGTGACACCAGGGGGCTGCAAGAGACCCAGTACTTC. Its translation is CATSDTRGLQETQYF. V usage is TRBV24-1 and J usage is TRBJ2-5; 8 bases agree with TRBD1. The CDR3 has 15 amino acids. V gave up 4 bases and J gave up 2 bases; unmatched junction bases: 5. Per the germline V gene, CDR1 is KGHDR and CDR2 is SFDVKD.

The chain links TRBV5-4 to TRBJ1-4; 7 bases fit TRBD1. The germline gives CDR1 SGHNT, CDR2 YYREEE (reference sequence). The ends lost 0 bases at V and 8 bases at J; junction bases unmatched: 7. The CDR3 totals 15 residues. Here the CDR3 DNA reads TGTGCCAGCAGCTTGGAGGGGGCTGGGAGGGAAAAACTGTTTTTT. This gives the protein CASSLEGAGREKLFF.

V usage is TRBV19 and J usage is TRBJ2-5; 8 bases align to TRBD2. With V trimmed by 1 base and J by 2 bases, 0 bases remained unmatched. Germline-derived CDR1 and CDR2 are LNHDA and SQIVND (reference sequence). This CDR3 has 14 amino acids. The CDR3 nucleotides are TGTGCCAGTAGTATAGCGGGGGGGCAAGAGACCCAGTACTTC. Translating gives CASSIAGGQETQYF.

The rearrangement links TRBV2 to TRBJ1-4, with 9 bases that match TRBD1. The CDR3 is 16 amino acids. Trimming removed 4 bases from V and 0 bases from J; junction bases left unmatched: 3. CDR1 and CDR2 (germline): SNHLY, FYNNEI. DNA of the CDR3: TGTGCCAGCAGTGGGGGGACAGGGTCAACTAATGAAAAACTGTTTTTT. This gives the protein CASSGGTGSTNEKLFF.

The chain employs TRBV5-6 and TRBJ2-7; D call uncertain. The CDR3 is 13 residues long. The ends were cut back, 0 bases at V and 0 bases at J, with 4 bases in the middle. The germline V gene has CDR1 SGHDT and CDR2 YYEEEE. CDR3 region: CASSLDTSYEQYF. As DNA, the CDR3 is TGTGCCAGCAGCTTGGACACCTCCTACGAGCAGTACTTC.

The chain is built from TRBV19 and TRBJ1-5, with TRBD1 identical over 7 bases. The CDR3 length is 14 residues. Germline CDR1 is LNHDA and CDR2 is SQIVND (reference sequence). The J segment lost 6 bases and the V segment lost 4 bases, leaving 6 bases of the junction unmatched. This chain's CDR3 is CASSKTGESQPQHF. The CDR3 DNA follows: TGTGCCAGTAGTAAAACAGGGGAGAGTCAGCCCCAGCATTTT.

V and J are TRBV28 and TRBJ2-5; 16 positions agree with TRBD2. V was pared by 0 bases and J by 5 bases, with 9 bases of the junction left unmatched. The CDR3 runs 19 residues. Germline V CDR1 and CDR2: MDHEN, SYDVKM. The CDR3 sequence is CASSLWVGTSGGASETQYF. The DNA for the CDR3 is TGTGCCAGCAGTTTATGGGTAGGGACTAGCGGGGGGGCCTCTGAGACCCAGTACTTC.

This clone was seen more than once but under ten times. The chain links TRBV6-1 to TRBJ2-7; 10 bases map to TRBD1. V was clipped by 3 bases and J by 7 bases; unmatched bases: 9. Germline lookup yields CDR1 MNHNS and CDR2 SASEGT. This CDR3 contains 15 residues. CDR3 bases: TGTGCCAGCAGTGATCCCGGGACAGGGGCCCATGAGCAGTACTTC. Translating it yields CASSDPGTGAHEQYF.

Concerning this clone itself: Its ends do not fully match the called genes, so a read error is possible. V and J are TRBV7-2 and TRBJ2-7; D is tentatively TRBD1 or TRBD2 (5 bases each). This CDR3 is 14 amino acids long. Germline values: CDR1 SGHTA, CDR2 FQGNSA. Here the CDR3 DNA reads TGTGCCAGCAGCCTAGCCCAGGGAACCTACGAGCAGTACTTC. It yields the protein CASSLAQGTYEQYF.

This CDR3 is CASSGGANYGYTF. CDR3 in DNA: TGCGCCAGCAGCGGCGGAGCTAACTATGGCTACACCTTC. The chain carries TRBV5-1 and TRBJ1-2; no firm D call. Germline V gives CDR1 SGHRS, CDR2 YFSETQ. The V end was cut by 4 bases, the J end by 0 bases, with 7 bases between. The CDR3 consists of 13 residues.

V usage is TRBV4-1 and J usage is TRBJ1-1; 7 nucleotides align to TRBD1. The CDR3 consists of 15 residues. Germline CDR1 and CDR2: MGHRA and YSYEKL. The J segment lost 7 bases and the V segment lost 1 base, leaving 9 bases of the junction unmatched. CDR3 coding DNA: TGCGCCAGCAGCCAAGGTAGAGGGGGCGAAGGTGAAGCTTTCTTT. It encodes CASSQGRGGEGEAFF.

This chain connects TRBV6-2 or TRBV6-3 to TRBJ2-7; 12 bases map to TRBD2. Germline V gives CDR1 MNHEY, CDR2 SVGEGT. CDR3 length: 14 residues. Unmatched junction bases numbered 3, after V lost 6 bases and J lost 3 bases. CDR3 region: CASSRTSGDYEQYF. The CDR3 DNA sequence: TGTGCCAGCAGCCGGACTAGCGGGGACTACGAGCAGTACTTC.

This clone was observed a handful of times. The chain recombines TRBV2 with TRBJ1-5; 12 bases map to TRBD1. CDR3 size: 15 residues. Germline-derived CDR1 and CDR2 are SNHLY and FYNNEI. J was trimmed by 7 bases and V by 6 bases; bases with no gene match: 7. The DNA for the CDR3 is TGTGCCAGCAGCCAGGGACAGGGGGCTGGGCAGCCCCAGCATTTT. Protein sequence: CASSQGQGAGQPQHF. The entire variable domain, with the rest obtained from reference TRBV2 and TRBJ1-5, is as follows: EPEVTQTPSHQVTQMGQEVILRCVPISNHLYFYWYRQILGQKVEFLVSFYNNEISEKSEIFDDQFSVERPDGSNFTLKIRSTKLEDSAMYFCASSQGQGAGQPQHFGDGTRLSIL.

V and J are TRBV29-1 and TRBJ2-1, with D uncertain. Trimming cost V 6 bases and J 0 bases, with 12 bases left between them. This CDR3 spans 14 amino acids. The germline V gene has CDR1 SQVTM and CDR2 ANQGSEA. CDR3 sequence reads: CSVLPPSSYNEQFF. DNA of the CDR3: TGCAGCGTCCTCCCCCCGAGCTCCTACAATGAGCAGTTCTTC.

This clone was found once. The rearrangement joins TRBV12-3 or TRBV12-4 to TRBJ2-5; D gene uncertain. V dropped 4 bases and J dropped 5 bases, with 5 bases sitting between them. The CDR3 contains 11 residues. For the CDR3, the DNA is TGTGCCAGCAGTTACATGGAGACCCAGTACTTC. Translating gives CASSYMETQYF.

Here the CDR3 reads CASSHDYGYTF. The DNA of the CDR3 is TGTGCCAGCAGCCACGACTATGGCTACACCTTC. J is TRBJ1-2 and V is TRBV3-1 (or the pseudogene TRBV3-2); D gene uncertain. V was pared by 3 bases and J by 3 bases, with 2 bases between. The length of the CDR3 is 11 residues. The germline CDR1 and CDR2 sequences are LGHDT and YNNKEL (reference sequence).